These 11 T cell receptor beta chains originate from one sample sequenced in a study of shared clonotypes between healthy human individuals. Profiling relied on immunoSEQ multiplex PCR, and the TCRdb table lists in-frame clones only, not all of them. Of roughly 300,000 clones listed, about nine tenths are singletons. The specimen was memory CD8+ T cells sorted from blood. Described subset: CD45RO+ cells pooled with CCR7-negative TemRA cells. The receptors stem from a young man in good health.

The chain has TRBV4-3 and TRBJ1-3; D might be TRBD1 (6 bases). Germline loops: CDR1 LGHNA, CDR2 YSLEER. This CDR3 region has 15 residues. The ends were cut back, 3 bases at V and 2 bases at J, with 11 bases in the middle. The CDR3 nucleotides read TGCGCCAGCAGCCACACAGGGTCCCCTGGAAACACCATATATTTT. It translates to CASSHTGSPGNTIYF.

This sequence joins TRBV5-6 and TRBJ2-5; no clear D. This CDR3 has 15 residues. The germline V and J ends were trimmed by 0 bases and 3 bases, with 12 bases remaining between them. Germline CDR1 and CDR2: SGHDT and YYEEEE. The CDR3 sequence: CASSLEGFTKETQYF. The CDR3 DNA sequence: TGTGCCAGCAGCTTGGAGGGTTTCACCAAAGAGACCCAGTACTTC.

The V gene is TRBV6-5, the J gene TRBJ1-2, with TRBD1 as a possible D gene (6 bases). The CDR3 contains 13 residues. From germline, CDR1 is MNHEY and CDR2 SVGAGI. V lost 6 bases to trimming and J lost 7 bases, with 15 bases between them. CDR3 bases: TGTGCCAGCAGGGACGTGGGGGCGGGTGGCTACACCTTC. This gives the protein CASRDVGAGGYTF.

CDR3 in DNA: TGCGCCAGCAGCCGTTACAGGGCCCATAGAGAGACCCAGTACTTC. Protein sequence: CASSRYRAHRETQYF. The chain uses TRBV5-1 and TRBJ2-5, with D perhaps TRBD1 (6 bases). The germline CDR1 and CDR2 sequences are SGHRS and YFSETQ. Trimming removed 4 bases from V and 4 bases from J, with 17 bases in between. The CDR3 length is 15 residues.

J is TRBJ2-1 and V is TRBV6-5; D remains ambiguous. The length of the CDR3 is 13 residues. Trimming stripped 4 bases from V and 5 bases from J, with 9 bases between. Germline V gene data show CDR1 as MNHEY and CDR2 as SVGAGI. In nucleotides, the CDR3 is TGTGCCAGCAGTTCCTTAGGGAACAATGAGCAGTTCTTC. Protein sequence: CASSSLGNNEQFF.

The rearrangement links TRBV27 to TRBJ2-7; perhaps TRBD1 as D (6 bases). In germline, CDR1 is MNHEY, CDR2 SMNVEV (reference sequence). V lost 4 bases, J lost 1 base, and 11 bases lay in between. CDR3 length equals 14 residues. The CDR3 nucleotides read TGTGCCAGCAGTTCGGGGCAGGGGTCCTACGAGCAGTACTTC. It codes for CASSSGQGSYEQYF.

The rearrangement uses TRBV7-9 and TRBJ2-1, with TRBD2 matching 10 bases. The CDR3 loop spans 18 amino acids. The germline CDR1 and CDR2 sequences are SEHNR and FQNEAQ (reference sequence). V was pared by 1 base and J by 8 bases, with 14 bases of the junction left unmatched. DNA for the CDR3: TGTGCCAGCAGCTTAGAGGGATTGGAGCGGGAGGGCCTCTATGAGCAGTTCTTC. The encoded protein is CASSLEGLEREGLYEQFF.

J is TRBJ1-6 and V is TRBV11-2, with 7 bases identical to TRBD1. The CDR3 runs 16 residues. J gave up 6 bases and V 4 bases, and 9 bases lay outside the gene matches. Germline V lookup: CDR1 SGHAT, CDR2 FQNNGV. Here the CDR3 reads CASSSTRGGRNSPLHF. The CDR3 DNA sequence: TGTGCCAGCAGCTCAACCAGGGGGGGGCGTAATTCACCCCTCCACTTT.

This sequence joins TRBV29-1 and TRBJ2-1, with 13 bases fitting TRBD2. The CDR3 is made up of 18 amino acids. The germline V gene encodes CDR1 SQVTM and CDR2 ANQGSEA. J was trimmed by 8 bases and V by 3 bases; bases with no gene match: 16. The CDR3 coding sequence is TGCAGCGTTGATATGGTTGGCGGGGGACTAGCGGGAATATATGAGCAGTTCTTC. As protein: CSVDMVGGGLAGIYEQFF.

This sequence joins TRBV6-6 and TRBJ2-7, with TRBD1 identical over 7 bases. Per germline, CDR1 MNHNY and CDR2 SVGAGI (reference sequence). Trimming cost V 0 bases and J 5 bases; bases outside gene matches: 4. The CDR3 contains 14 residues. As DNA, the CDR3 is TGTGCCAGCAGTTACTCGTTTACAGGGGACGAGCAGTACTTC. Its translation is CASSYSFTGDEQYF.

CDR3 loop: CASSEAGSATYEQYF. The CDR3 nucleotides are TGTGCCAGCAGTGAAGCTGGTTCTGCTACCTACGAGCAGTACTTC. This rearrangement joins TRBV2 to TRBJ2-7; D not certain. V gave up 0 bases and J gave up 2 bases, with 11 bases separating them. Germline V gene lookup returns CDR1 SNHLY and CDR2 FYNNEI. This CDR3 is built from 15 residues.